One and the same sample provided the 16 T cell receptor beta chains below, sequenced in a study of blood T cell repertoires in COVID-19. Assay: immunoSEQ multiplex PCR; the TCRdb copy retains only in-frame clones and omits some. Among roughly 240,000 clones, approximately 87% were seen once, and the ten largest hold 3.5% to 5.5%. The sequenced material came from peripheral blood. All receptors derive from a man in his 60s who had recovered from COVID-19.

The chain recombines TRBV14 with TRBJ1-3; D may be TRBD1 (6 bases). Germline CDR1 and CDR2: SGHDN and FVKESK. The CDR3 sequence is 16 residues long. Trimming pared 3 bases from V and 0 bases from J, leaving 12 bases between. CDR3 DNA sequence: TGTGCCAGCAGCCATTGGCAGGGGATCTCTGGAAACACCATATATTTT. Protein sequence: CASSHWQGISGNTIYF.

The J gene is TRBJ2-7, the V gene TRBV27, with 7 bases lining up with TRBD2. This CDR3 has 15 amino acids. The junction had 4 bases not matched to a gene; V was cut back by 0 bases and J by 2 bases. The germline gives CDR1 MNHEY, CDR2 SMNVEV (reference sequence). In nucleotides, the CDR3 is TGTGCCAGCAGTTTATCATTCGCGGGGGCCTACGAGCAGTACTTC. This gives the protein CASSLSFAGAYEQYF.

The CDR3 loop is CASSPGGPLHF. The CDR3 DNA is TGTGCCAGCAGTCCGGGGGGACCCCTCCACTTT. This chain joins TRBV12-3 or TRBV12-4 and TRBJ1-6, with TRBD1 as a possible D gene (5 bases). The CDR3 covers 11 residues. Trimming left V 5 bases short and J 12 bases short, with 8 bases between.

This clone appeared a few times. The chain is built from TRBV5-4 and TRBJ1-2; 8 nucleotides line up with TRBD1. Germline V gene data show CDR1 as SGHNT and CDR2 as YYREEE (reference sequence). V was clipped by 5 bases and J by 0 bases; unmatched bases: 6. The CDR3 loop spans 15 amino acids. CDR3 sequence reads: CASRSGQAANYGYTF. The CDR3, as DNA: TGTGCCAGCAGGTCGGGACAGGCAGCTAACTATGGCTACACCTTC.

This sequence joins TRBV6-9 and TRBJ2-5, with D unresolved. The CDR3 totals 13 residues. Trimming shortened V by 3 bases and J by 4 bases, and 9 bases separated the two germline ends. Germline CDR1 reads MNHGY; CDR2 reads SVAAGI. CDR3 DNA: TGTGCCAGCAGTTACACCCGAGGAGAGACCCAGTACTTC. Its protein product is CASSYTRGETQYF.

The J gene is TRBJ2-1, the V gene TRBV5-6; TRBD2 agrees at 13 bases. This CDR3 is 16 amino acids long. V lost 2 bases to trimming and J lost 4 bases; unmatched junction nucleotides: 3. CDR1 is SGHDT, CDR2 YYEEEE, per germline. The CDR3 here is CASSFRGLAGYNEQFF. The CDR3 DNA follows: TGTGCCAGCAGCTTTAGGGGACTAGCGGGGTACAATGAGCAGTTCTTC.

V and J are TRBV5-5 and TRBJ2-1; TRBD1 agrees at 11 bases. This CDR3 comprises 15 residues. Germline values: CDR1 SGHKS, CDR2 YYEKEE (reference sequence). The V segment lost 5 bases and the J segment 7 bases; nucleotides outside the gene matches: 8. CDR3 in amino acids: CASSTAGTGGNEQFF. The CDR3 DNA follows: TGTGCCAGCAGTACGGCCGGGACAGGGGGGAATGAGCAGTTCTTC.

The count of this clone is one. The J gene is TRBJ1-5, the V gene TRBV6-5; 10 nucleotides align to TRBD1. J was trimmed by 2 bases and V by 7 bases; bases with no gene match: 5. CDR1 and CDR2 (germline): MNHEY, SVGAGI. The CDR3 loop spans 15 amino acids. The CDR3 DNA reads TGTGCCAGCATTCCCGGGACAGGGGGCAATCAGCCCCAGCATTTT. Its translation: CASIPGTGGNQPQHF.

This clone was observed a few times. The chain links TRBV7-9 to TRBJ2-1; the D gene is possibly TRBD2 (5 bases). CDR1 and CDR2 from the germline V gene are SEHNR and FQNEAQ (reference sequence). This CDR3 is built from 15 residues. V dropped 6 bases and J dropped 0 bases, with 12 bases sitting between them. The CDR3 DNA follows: TGTGCCAGCAGACCTACCGGGGTCTCCTACAATGAGCAGTTCTTC. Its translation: CASRPTGVSYNEQFF.

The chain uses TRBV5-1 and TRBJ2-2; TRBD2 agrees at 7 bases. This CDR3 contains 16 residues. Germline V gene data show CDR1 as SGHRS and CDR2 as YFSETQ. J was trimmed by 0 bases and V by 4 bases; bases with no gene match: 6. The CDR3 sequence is CASSPGLGTNTGELFF. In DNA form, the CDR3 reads TGCGCCAGCAGCCCCGGACTAGGCACGAACACCGGGGAGCTGTTTTTT.

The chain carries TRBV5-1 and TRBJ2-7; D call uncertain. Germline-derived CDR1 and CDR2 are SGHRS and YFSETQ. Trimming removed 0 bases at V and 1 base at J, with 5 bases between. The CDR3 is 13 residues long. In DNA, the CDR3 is TGCGCCAGCAGCTTGGGACATTCCTACGAGCAGTACTTC. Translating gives CASSLGHSYEQYF.

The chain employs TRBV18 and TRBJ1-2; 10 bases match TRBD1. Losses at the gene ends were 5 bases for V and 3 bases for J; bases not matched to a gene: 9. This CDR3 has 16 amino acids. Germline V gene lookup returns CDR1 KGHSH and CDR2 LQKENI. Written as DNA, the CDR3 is TGTGCCAGCTCAGCCAACCTTGGGACAGGGGACTATGGCTACACCTTC. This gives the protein CASSANLGTGDYGYTF.

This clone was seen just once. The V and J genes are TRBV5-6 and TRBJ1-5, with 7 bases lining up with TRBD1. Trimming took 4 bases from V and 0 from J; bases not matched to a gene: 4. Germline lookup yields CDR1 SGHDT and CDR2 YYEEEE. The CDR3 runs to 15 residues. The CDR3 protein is CASSRTGVSNQPQHF. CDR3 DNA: TGTGCCAGCAGCCGAACAGGGGTTAGCAATCAGCCCCAGCATTTT. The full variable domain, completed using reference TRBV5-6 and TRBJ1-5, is DAGVTQSPTHLIKTRGQQVTLRCSPKSGHDTVSWYQQALGQGPQFIFQYYEEEERQRGNFPDRFSGHQFPNYSSELNVNALLLGDSALYLCASSRTGVSNQPQHFGDGTRLSIL.

CDR3 amino acids: CASSQGGGDYGYTF. The DNA of the CDR3 is TGCGCCAGCAGCCAAGGCGGGGGGGACTATGGCTACACCTTC. The V call is TRBV4-1, the J call TRBJ1-2, with D possibly being TRBD1 (5 bases). Germline CDR1 MGHRA, CDR2 YSYEKL. Trimming pared 1 base from V and 3 bases from J, leaving 9 bases between. CDR3 size: 14 residues.

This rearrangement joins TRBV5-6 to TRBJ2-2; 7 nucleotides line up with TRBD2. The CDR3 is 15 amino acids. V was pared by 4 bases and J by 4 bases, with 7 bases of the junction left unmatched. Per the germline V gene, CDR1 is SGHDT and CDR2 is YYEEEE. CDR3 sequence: CASSPGGLGTGELFF. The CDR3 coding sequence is TGTGCCAGCAGCCCCGGGGGGTTGGGCACCGGGGAGCTGTTTTTT.

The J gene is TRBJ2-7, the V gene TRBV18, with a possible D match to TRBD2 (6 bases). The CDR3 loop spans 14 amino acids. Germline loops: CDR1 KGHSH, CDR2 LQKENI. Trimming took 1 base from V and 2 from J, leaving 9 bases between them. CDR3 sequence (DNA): TGTGCCAGCTCACCACGCGGCGGGACCTACGAGCAGTACTTC. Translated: CASSPRGGTYEQYF.